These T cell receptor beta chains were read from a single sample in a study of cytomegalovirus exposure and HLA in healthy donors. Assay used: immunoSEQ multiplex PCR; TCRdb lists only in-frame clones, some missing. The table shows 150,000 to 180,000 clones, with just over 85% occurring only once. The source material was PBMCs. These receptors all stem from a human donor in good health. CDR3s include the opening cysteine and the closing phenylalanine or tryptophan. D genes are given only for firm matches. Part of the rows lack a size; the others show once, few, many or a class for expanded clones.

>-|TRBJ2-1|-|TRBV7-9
CASSLTFGQSDEQFF
TGTGCCAGCAGCTTGACCTTCGGACAGTCCGATGAGCAGTTCTTC
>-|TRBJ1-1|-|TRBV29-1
CSVRVVDTEAFF
TGCAGCGTTAGAGTGGTGGACACTGAAGCTTTCTTT
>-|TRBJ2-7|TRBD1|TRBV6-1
CASSVWTGVSYEQYF
TGTGCCAGCAGTGTATGGACAGGGGTCTCCTACGAGCAGTACTTC
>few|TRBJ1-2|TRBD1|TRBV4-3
CASSQEYGTGRVGYTF
TGCGCCAGCAGCCAAGAATACGGGACAGGGAGGGTTGGCTACACCTTC
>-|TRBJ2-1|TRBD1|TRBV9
CASSVSGTGSNNEQFF
TGTGCCAGCAGCGTAAGCGGGACAGGGAGCAACAATGAGCAGTTCTTC
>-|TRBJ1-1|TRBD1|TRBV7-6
CASSQTGEGAEAFF
TGTGCCAGCTCCCAGACAGGGGAAGGGGCTGAAGCTTTCTTT
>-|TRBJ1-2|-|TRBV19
CASSIGHITGYTF
TGTGCCAGTAGTATAGGACATATTACTGGCTACACCTTC
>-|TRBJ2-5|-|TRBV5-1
CASSFGEKQETQYF
TGCGCCAGCAGCTTTGGGGAGAAACAAGAGACCCAGTACTTC
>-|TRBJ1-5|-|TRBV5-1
CASSLLGDQPQHF
TGCGCCAGCAGCTTGTTAGGGGATCAGCCCCAGCATTTT
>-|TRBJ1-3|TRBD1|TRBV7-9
CASSFDLFGTETSGNTIYF
TGTGCCAGCAGCTTTGATTTATTCGGGACAGAAACCTCTGGAAACACCATATATTTT
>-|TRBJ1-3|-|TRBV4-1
CASSQVRGRGNTIYF
TGCGCCAGCAGCCAAGTCAGGGGTAGAGGAAACACCATATATTTT
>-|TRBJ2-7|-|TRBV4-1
CASSRPGQTGEQYF
TGCGCCAGCAGCCGACCGGGACAAACGGGCGAGCAGTACTTC
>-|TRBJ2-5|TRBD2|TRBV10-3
CAINPSGVQETQYF
TGTGCCATCAACCCCAGCGGGGTACAAGAGACCCAGTACTTC
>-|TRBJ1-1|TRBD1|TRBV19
CASSISRTGRGRPEAFF
TGTGCCAGTAGTATCTCCCGGACAGGGCGAGGGCGGCCTGAAGCTTTCTTT
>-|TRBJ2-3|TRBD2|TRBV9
CASSVGSGGTDTQYF
TGTGCCAGCAGCGTGGGGAGCGGGGGGACAGATACGCAGTATTTT
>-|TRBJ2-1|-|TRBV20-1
CSATYNEQFF
TGCAGTGCCACCTACAATGAGCAGTTCTTC